This T cell receptor beta chain was sequenced for a study of OX40 agonist ivuxolimab in advanced cancers. Across the study: Patients took ivuxolimab, an agonistic anti-OX40 (CD134) antibody.

Exclusion applied to patients with autoimmune disease history or systemic immunosuppression. In regard to this clone: Its antigen is not known.

Here immunoSEQ multiplex PCR was the method, and the copy in TCRdb shows in-frame clones only, minus some. Of fewer than 95,000 clones listed, 91% are singletons. Study findings and constraints: Part of the nonresponder group also had normalized T-cell clonal expansion that was low. CD4+ and CD8+ blood T cells expanded clonally by week 6 at 0.1 to 3.0 mg/kg.

The specimen was CD4+ or CD8+ T cells sorted from blood, collected in a trial of the OX40 agonist ivuxolimab. The receptor's source is an adult with an advanced solid tumor such as melanoma, head and neck, liver or kidney cancer.

CDR3 nucleotide sequence: TGTGCCAGCAGTAATCCCACAGGGACCTACTACGAGCAGTACTTC. The encoded protein is CASSNPTGTYYEQYF. V and J are TRBV6-5 and TRBJ2-7; D may be TRBD1 (6 bases). This CDR3 spans 15 amino acids. Germline CDR1 reads MNHEY; CDR2 reads SVGAGI. Trimming left V 5 bases short and J 3 bases short, with 17 bases between.